This T cell receptor beta chain is from a study of blood T cells in healthy people across ages. Study-wide results and limits: Strong correlation was found linking TCR beta diversity to naive T cell percentage.

The CDR3 loop spans 14 amino acids. The trim removed 6 bases at V and 7 bases at J, leaving 7 bases unmatched. It was with a sample-barcoded 5' primer and a J-beta primer mix that a second PCR of roughly 6 to 12 cycles was run. Every individual sample yielded 2.5 million or more paired-end reads (each containing CDR3). From the 5' RACE reads, TCRdb called clonotypes with MiXCR, one entry per CDR3 protein. The sample lists 450,000 to 600,000 distinct CDR3 sequences, 25% to 35% seen once, with approximately 4% in the top ten. The sample holds a few counts of this clonotype. The antigen is undetermined. This sample was also put to use in a study of T cells of mothers and their children.

This sequence was found in a boy aged 2-9 years in good health. Sequenced input: blood. The rearrangement uses TRBV12-3 or TRBV12-4 and TRBJ2-7; 12 bases agree with TRBD2. Here the CDR3 reads CASRMTSGSLEQYF. CDR3 DNA sequence: TGTGCCAGCAGGATGACTAGCGGGAGCCTTGAGCAGTACTTC.